This is a list of T cell receptor beta chains from one sample in a study of cytomegalovirus exposure and HLA in healthy donors. Clones were read by immunoSEQ multiplex PCR, and TCRdb kept only the in-frame ones, dropping some. Counted here are 150,000 to 200,000 clones, roughly 80% occurring once; the ten biggest clones make up more than 2%. The sequenced sample was PBMCs. The receptors were gathered from a man between 60 and 70 years old in good health and CMV-seronegative. CDR3s leave out the opening cysteine and the closing phenylalanine or tryptophan.

J,V,CDR3
TRBJ2-1,TRBV6-1,ASSNSGASYNEQF
TRBJ1-1,TRBV2,ASDRTGMNTEAF
TRBJ2-4,TRBV29-1,SVEGQGFIQY
TRBJ2-3,TRBV29-1,SVEIRQGHPVDTQY
TRBJ2-5,TRBV5-1,ASSLQGATETQY
TRBJ2-7,TRBV25-1,ASANRGHYEQY
TRBJ2-2,TRBV1,TSSQGGGDKGGELF
TRBJ2-3,TRBV5-1,ASRPSRGAPDTQY
TRBJ1-2,TRBV15,ATSRSRDSYGYT
TRBJ2-5,TRBV30,ASHRGGGQETQY
TRBJ1-1,TRBV5-6,ASSSIYGGADTEAF
TRBJ2-3,TRBV27,ASSLSGHLSTDTQY
TRBJ2-3,TRBV11-3,ASSPQAATDTQY
TRBJ2-7,TRBV6-5,ASIDVAGTYEQY
TRBJ1-2,TRBV20-1,SVTKTGLYT
TRBJ2-2,TRBV5-1,ASSLQAGGQGTGELF
TRBJ2-1,TRBV9,ASSAGLPSHNEQF
TRBJ2-1,TRBV7-9,ASSAPGTSGGEQF
TRBJ2-1,TRBV19,ASSMAASGRKSRNEQF
TRBJ1-1,TRBV5-1,ASSLSGGGTEAF
NA,TRBV25-1,ASSGGQGYEQY
TRBJ2-4,TRBV6-4,ASSDSRGGPTKNIQY
TRBJ2-5,TRBV27,ASSITGVGTQY
TRBJ1-5,TRBV5-4,ASSSRGVEGPQN
TRBJ2-1,TRBV30,AWSVQLAASYNEQF
TRBJ2-1,TRBV28,ASSWTSHEQF
TRBJ1-1,TRBV19,ATRQMMNTEAF